This T cell receptor (beta chain) was observed in a study of graft-versus-host responses after intestinal transplantation. General observations from the study: High graft-versus-host to host-versus-graft clonal ratios were seen in allografts of patients with graft-donor T cell macrochimerism. The authors found GvH clones in recipient marrow, some appearing first in ileum or blood.

Assay: immunoSEQ multiplex PCR; the TCRdb copy retains only in-frame clones and omits some. The sample lists tens of thousands of clones; 95% were seen once. Of note for this clone: Its matching antigen is unknown.

This specimen was unstimulated CD8+ T cells sorted from spleen or lymph node cells, taken before transplant. This TCR was sampled from a human donor who was the organ donor for an intestinal transplant.

CDR3 sequence reads: CASSLSRTGGDTQYF. CDR3 nucleotide sequence: TGTGCCAGCAGTTTATCCCGTACAGGGGGGGATACGCAGTATTTT. The gene calls are TRBV27 and TRBJ2-3; the match to TRBD1 covers 8 bases. The CDR3 covers 15 residues. The germline V gene has CDR1 MNHEY and CDR2 SMNVEV (reference sequence). The V segment lost 0 bases and the J segment 6 bases; nucleotides outside the gene matches: 5.